The present entry profiles one T cell receptor (beta chain) with its context. No antigen is known for it. The data stem from a study of a mutant IDH1 vaccine in newly diagnosed glioma. Study as a whole: Sex among treated patients split about 62% male, roughly 40% female; mean age was about 40 years. Patients previously underwent radiotherapy, temozolomide, or both, and most underwent both. Study conclusions and caveats: Induction of immune responses by the vaccine occurred in 85% to 95% of patients.

The time point here: baseline, week 1 (first vaccination visit). Treatment specified: pre-vaccination baseline after standard-of-care therapy. The data were produced by immunoSEQ multiplex PCR, yet TCRdb's version contains in-frame clones alone and is incomplete. The sample includes approximately 36,000 clones, 75% to 85% of them seen just once. The CDR3 contains 15 residues. The V gene lost 4 bases and the J gene lost 2 bases, with 14 bases spanning the gap. Germline loops: CDR1 KGHSH, CDR2 LQKENI. The sample consisted of PBMCs, taken from a glioma patient treated with radiotherapy, temozolomide or both. The sequence was obtained from a man aged 40-49 years with glioma. Some clones in this sample may be carry-over from other donors' samples. V is TRBV18 and J is TRBJ1-1; no definite D call. CDR3 nucleotide sequence: TGTGCCAGCTCACTAAACGGGAGAGAAAACACTGAAGCTTTCTTT. Translation gives CASSLNGRENTEAFF.